This T cell receptor beta chain was sequenced for a study of T cell responses to AZD1222 COVID-19 vaccine. Study-level points and caveats: Spike-specific TCR breadth rose after two AZD1222 doses, and depth rose as well. There were mostly white British donors and more females than males, and clonal diversity was possibly underestimated. Targeting of unmutated variant regions was reportedly seen in nearly half of spike-specific TCRs.

Comments on this clone: What it binds is not known.

Method: immunoSEQ multiplex PCR; TCRdb's copy keeps in-frame clones and lacks some. The sample has about 130,000 clones; 89% are singletons. This material consisted of peripheral blood, taken on day 0 of AZD1222 vaccination. This sequence was found in an adult in good health.

The CDR3 reads CASSSNGRSNTQYF. The CDR3 DNA sequence: TGTGCCAGCAGCTCAAACGGCCGGAGTAATACGCAGTATTTT. The chain uses TRBV11-2 and TRBJ2-3; D unclear. CDR1 is SGHAT, CDR2 FQNNGV, per germline. Trimming removed 4 bases at V and 7 bases at J, with 15 bases between. The CDR3 spans 14 residues.